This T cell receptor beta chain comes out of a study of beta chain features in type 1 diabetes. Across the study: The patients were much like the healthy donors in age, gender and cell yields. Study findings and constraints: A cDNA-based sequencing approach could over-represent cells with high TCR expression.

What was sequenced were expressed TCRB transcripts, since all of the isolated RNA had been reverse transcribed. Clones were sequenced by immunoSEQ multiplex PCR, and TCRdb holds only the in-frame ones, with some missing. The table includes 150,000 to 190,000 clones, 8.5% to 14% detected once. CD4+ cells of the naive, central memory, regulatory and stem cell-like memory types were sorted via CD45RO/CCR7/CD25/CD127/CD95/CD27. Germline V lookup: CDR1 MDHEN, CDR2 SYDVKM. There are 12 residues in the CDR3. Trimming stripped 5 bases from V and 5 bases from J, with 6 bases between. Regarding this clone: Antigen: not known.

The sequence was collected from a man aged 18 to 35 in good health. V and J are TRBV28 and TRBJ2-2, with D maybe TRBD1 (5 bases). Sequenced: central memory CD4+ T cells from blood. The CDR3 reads CASSRGTGELFF. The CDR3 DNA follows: TGTGCCAGCAGTAGGGGTACCGGGGAGCTGTTTTTT.